The source of this T cell receptor (beta chain) is a study of radiation and T cells in renal cell carcinoma. Looked up from germline, CDR1 is SEHNR and CDR2 is FQNEAQ (reference sequence). V shed 1 base and J shed 4 bases, with 15 bases lying between them. The CDR3 runs 16 residues. This clone appeared a few times. Its target is unknown. Profiling relied on immunoSEQ multiplex PCR, and the TCRdb table lists in-frame clones only, not all of them. The sample records about 90,000 clones, 70% to 90% being singletons. Time point indicated: blood 4 weeks post-SBRT, at nephrectomy. This sample's treatment: 15 Gy SBRT to primary tumor, nephrectomy 4 weeks later. Nephrectomy followed 15 Gy stereotactic body radiation by 4 weeks. Blood was sampled at baseline, 2 weeks and 4 weeks after SBRT. Study results and limitations: In blood, top tumor clones expanded by 2 weeks, shrinking by 4.

The rearrangement joins TRBV7-9 to TRBJ2-3; tentative D call: TRBD2 (5 bases). This clonotype was obtained from a middle-aged man with renal cell carcinoma. Here the sequenced sample was blood, taken from a patient whose treatment included radiotherapy and nephrectomy. Here the CDR3 reads CASSLGWIPGSDTQYF. The CDR3 coding sequence is TGTGCCAGCAGCTTAGGTTGGATTCCGGGATCAGATACGCAGTATTTT.